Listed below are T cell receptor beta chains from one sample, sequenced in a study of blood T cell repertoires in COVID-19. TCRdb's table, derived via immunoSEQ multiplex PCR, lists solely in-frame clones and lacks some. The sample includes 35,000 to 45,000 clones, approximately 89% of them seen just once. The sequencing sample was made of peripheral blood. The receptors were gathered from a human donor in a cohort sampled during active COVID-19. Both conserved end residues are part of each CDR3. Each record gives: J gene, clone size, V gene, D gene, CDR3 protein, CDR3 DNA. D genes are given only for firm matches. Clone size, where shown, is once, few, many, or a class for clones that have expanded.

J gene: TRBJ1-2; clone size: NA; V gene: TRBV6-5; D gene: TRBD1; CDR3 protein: CASSSSRAGGVYGYTF; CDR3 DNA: TGTGCCAGCAGTTCCTCCCGTGCAGGGGGTGTCTATGGCTACACCTTC
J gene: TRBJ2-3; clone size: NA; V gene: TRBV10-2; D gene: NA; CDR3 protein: CASTPTLSTDTQYF; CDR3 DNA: TGCGCCAGCACCCCGACACTTAGCACAGATACGCAGTATTTT
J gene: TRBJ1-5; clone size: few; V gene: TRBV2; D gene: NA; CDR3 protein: CASSGGPSNQPQHF; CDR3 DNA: TGTGCCAGCAGTGGGGGCCCGAGCAATCAGCCCCAGCATTTT
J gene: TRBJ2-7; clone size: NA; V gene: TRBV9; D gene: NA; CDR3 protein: CASSAYGDFYEQYF; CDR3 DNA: TGTGCCAGCAGCGCCTACGGGGATTTCTACGAGCAGTACTTC
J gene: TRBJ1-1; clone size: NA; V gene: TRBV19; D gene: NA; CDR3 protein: CASSKRDSNTEAFF; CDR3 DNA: TGTGCCAGTAGTAAGCGGGACTCGAACACTGAAGCTTTCTTT
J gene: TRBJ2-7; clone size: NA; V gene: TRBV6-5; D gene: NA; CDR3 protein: CASSSYPTGIYEQYF; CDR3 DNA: TGTGCCAGCAGTTCCTACCCAACAGGGATCTACGAGCAGTACTTC
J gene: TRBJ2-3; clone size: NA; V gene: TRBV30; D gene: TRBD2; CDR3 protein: CAWTSGRALYSADTQYF; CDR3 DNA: TGTGCCTGGACTAGCGGGAGGGCCCTCTATAGTGCAGATACGCAGTATTTT
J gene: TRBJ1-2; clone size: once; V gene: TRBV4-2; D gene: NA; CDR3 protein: CASSQGTAVNYGYTF; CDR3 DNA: TGTGCCAGCAGCCAAGGGACAGCAGTTAACTATGGCTACACCTTC
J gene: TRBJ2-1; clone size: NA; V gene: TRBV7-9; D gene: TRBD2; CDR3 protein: CASSLVAGANNEQFF; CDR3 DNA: TGTGCCAGCAGCTTAGTAGCGGGGGCCAACAATGAGCAGTTCTTC
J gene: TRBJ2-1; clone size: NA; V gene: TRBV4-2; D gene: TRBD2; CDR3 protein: CASSRSGTSNEQFF; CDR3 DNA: TGTGCCAGCAGCCGATCCGGGACTAGTAATGAGCAGTTCTTC
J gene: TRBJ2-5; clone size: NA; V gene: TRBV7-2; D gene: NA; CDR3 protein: CASTSPPGHQQETQYF; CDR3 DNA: TGTGCCAGCACCTCCCCACCGGGACACCAACAAGAGACCCAGTACTTC
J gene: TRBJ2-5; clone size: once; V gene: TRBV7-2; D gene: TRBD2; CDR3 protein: CASSRGSQETQYF; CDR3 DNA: TGTGCCAGCAGCCGCGGGAGCCAAGAGACCCAGTACTTC
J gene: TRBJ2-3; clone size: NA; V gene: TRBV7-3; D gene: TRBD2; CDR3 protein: CASSSGTSGTTQYF; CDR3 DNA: TGTGCCAGCAGCTCAGGGACTAGCGGTACCACGCAGTATTTT
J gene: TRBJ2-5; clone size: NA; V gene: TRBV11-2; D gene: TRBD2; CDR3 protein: CASSIPGGRGRETQYF; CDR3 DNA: TGTGCCAGCAGCATCCCGGGGGGGCGTGGGCGAGAGACCCAGTACTTC
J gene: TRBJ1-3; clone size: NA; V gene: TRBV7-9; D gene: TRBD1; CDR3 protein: CASSLRSPGQGDSGNTIYF; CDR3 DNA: TGTGCCAGCAGCCTCAGATCTCCGGGACAGGGGGACTCTGGAAACACCATATATTTT
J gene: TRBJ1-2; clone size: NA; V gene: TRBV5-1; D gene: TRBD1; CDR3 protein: CASSLSGQGASGYTF; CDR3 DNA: TGCGCCAGCAGCTTGTCAGGACAGGGGGCGAGTGGCTACACCTTC
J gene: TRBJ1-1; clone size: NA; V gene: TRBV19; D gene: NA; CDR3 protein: CASIRGPDTEAFF; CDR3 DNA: TGTGCCAGTATTCGGGGTCCGGACACTGAAGCTTTCTTT
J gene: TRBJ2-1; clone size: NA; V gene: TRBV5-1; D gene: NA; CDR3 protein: CASSYQDSYNEQFF; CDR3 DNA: TGCGCCAGCAGCTACCAGGACAGTTACAATGAGCAGTTCTTC
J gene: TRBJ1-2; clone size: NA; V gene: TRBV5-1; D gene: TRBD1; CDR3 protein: CASSPSGQLYGYTF; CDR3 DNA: TGCGCCAGCAGCCCCTCGGGACAGCTCTATGGCTACACCTTC
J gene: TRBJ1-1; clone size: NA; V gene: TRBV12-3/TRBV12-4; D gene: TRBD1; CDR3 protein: CASRQGVYAEAFF; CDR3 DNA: TGTGCCAGCAGGCAGGGGGTCTACGCTGAAGCTTTCTTT
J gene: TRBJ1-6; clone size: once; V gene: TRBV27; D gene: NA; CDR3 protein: CASSFGVRTPLHF; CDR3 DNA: TGTGCCAGCAGCTTCGGGGTTCGGACACCCCTCCACTTT
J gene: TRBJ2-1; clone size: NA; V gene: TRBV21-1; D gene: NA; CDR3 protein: CASSKRTSDREFSYNEQFF; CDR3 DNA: TGTGCCAGCAGCAAACGGACTAGCGACCGAGAATTCTCCTACAATGAGCAGTTCTTC
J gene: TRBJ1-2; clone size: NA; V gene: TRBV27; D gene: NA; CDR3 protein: CASSLDGRAATF; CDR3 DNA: TGTGCCAGCAGTTTAGATGGCAGGGCGGCTACCTTC
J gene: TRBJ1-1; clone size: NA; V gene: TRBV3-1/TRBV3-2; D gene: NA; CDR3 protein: CASSPSYNTEAFF; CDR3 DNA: TGTGCCAGCAGCCCCTCGTATAACACTGAAGCTTTCTTT
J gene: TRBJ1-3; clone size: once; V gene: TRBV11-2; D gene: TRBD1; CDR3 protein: CASSTPGGISSGNTIYF; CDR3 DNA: TGTGCCAGCAGCACCCCAGGGGGTATTAGCTCTGGAAACACCATATATTTT
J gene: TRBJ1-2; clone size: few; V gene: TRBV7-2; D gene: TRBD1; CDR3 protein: CASSSGQGYGYTF; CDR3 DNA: TGTGCCAGCAGCTCCGGACAGGGGTATGGCTACACCTTC
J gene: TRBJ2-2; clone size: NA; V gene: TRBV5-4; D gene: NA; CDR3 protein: CASSLVEAGELFF; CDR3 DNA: TGTGCCAGCAGCTTGGTCGAGGCCGGGGAGCTGTTTTTT
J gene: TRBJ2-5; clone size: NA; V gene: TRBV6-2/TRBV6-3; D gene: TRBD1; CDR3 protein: CASSPGQGQTQYF; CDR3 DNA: TGTGCCAGCAGCCCGGGACAGGGCCAGACCCAGTACTTC
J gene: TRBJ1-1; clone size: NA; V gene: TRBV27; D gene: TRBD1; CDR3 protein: CASSLSWDRGGLEAFF; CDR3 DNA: TGTGCCAGCAGTTTATCCTGGGACAGGGGAGGGCTTGAAGCTTTCTTT
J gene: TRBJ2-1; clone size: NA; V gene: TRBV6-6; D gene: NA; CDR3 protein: CASSLKRNEQFF; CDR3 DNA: TGTGCCAGCAGCCTTAAGAGAAATGAGCAGTTCTTC
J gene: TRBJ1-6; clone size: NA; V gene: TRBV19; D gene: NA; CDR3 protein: CASSPAAGRNSPLHF; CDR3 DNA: TGTGCCAGTAGCCCTGCGGCGGGGCGGAATTCACCCCTCCACTTT
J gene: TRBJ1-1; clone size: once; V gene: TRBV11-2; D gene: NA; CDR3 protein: CASSLVRGDTEAFF; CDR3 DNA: TGTGCCAGCAGCTTAGTACGGGGTGACACTGAAGCTTTCTTT
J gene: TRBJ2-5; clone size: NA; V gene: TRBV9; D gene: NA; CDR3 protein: CASSVGQGQETQYF; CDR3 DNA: TGTGCCAGCAGCGTAGGGCAGGGTCAAGAGACCCAGTACTTC
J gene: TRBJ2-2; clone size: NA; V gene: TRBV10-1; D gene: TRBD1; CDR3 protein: CASIPNPGQGNTGELFF; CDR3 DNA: TGCGCCAGCATTCCCAATCCGGGACAGGGTAACACCGGGGAGCTGTTTTTT
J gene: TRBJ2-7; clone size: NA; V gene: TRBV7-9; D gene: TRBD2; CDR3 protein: CASSHTRAGGTYEQYF; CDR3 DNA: TGTGCCAGCAGCCACACTCGGGCGGGAGGCACCTACGAGCAGTACTTC
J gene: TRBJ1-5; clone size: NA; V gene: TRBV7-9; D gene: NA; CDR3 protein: CASSLARGRRDQPQHF; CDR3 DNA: TGTGCCAGCAGCTTAGCACGGGGGAGGAGGGATCAGCCCCAGCATTTT
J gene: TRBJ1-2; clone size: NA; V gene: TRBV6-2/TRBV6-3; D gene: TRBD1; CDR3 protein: CASSGDRPNYGYTF; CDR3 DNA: TGTGCCAGCAGCGGGGACAGACCAAACTATGGCTACACCTTC
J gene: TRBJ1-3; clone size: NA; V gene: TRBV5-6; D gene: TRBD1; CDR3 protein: CASSPFDRVAGNTIYF; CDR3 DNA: TGTGCCAGCAGCCCCTTCGACAGGGTAGCCGGAAACACCATATATTTT
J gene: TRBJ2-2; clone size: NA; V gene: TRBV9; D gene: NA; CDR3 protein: CASSGQGPLPGELFF; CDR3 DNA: TGTGCCAGCAGCGGCCAGGGTCCCCTCCCCGGGGAGCTGTTTTTT
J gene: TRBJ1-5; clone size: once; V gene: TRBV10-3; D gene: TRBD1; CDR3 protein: CAISEREGQNQPQHF; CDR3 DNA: TGTGCCATCAGTGAGCGGGAGGGACAGAATCAGCCCCAGCATTTT